This entry concerns a single T cell receptor beta chain. Cohorts were based on clinical histories the participants reported. These data originate in a study of blood T cell repertoires in COVID-19. As for the study in general: The United States, Italy and Spain supplied acute and convalescent COVID-19 samples. The analysed material was cDNA or gDNA that came from T cells, B-cell-depleted T cells, or PBMCs.

Original analysis: By means of reference gene primer amplification, nucleated cell counts were estimated. TCRdb's copy holds only in-frame clones and misses some; the assay was immunoSEQ multiplex PCR. For V, J and clone size, that table is used; D and trimming come from the DNA. Of some 300,000 clones detected, roughly 89% appear once; the ten largest clones hold roughly 2.8%. The TCR originated in a woman aged 50 to 60 who had been exposed to COVID-19. Input material: PBMCs or T cells enriched from blood (not recorded which).

CDR3 amino acids: CASSTGGAAGELFF. The CDR3 DNA reads TGTGCCAGTAGTACCGGGGGGGCCGCCGGGGAGCTGTTTTTT. This chain connects TRBV19 to TRBJ2-2, with TRBD2 matching over 8 bases. The CDR3 loop spans 14 amino acids. The V gene's germline CDR1 is LNHDA and CDR2 SQIVND (reference sequence). With V trimmed by 4 bases and J by 6 bases, 4 bases remained unmatched.